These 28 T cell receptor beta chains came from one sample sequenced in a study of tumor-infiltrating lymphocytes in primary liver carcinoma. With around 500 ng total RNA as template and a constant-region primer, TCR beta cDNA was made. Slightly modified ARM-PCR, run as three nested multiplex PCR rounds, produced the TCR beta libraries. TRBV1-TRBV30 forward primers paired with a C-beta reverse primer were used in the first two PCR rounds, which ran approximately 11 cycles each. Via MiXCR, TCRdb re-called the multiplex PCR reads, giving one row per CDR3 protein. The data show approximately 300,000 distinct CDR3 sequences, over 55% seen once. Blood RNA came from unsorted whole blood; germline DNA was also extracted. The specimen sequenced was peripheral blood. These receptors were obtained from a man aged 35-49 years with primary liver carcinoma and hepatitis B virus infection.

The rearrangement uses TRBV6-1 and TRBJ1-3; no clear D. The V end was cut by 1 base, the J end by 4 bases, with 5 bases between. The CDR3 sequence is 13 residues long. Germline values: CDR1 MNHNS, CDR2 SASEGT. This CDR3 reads CASSEDGGNTIYF. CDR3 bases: TGTGCCAGCAGTGAAGACGGCGGAAACACCATATATTTT.

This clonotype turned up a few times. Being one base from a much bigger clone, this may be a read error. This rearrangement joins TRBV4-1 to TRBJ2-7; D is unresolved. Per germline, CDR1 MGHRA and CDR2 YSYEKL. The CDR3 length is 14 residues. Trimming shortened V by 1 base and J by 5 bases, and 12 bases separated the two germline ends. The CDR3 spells CASSQGTPVDEQYF. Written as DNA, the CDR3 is TGCGCCAGCAGCCAAGGGACCCCTGTTGACGAGCAGTACTTC.

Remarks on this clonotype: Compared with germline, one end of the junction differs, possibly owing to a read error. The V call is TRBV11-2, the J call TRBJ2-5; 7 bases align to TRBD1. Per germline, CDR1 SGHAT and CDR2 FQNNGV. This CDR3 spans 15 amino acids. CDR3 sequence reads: CASRLSRQGGETQYF. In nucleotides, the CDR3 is TGTGCCAGCCGCTTAAGCCGACAGGGTGGGGAGACCCAATACTTC.

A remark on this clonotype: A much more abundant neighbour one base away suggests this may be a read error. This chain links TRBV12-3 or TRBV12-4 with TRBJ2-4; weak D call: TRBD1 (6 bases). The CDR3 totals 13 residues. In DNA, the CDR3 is TGTGCCTGCAGTGTACAGGGACCCCTGCCGGGGTACTTC. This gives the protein CACSVQGPLPGYF.

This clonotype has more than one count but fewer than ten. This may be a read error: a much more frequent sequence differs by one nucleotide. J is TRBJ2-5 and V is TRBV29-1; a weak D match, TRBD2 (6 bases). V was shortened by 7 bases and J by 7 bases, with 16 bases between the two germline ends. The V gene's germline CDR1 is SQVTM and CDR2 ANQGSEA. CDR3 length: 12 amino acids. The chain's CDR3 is CSAGIWGGTQYF. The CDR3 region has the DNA TGCAGCGCGGGGATCTGGGGAGGGACCCAGTACTTC.

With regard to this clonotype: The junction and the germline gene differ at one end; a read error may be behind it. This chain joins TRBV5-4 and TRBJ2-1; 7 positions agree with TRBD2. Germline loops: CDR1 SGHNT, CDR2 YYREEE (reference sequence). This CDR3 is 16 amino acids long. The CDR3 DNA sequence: TGTGCCAGCAGCTTGGCCGGCGGGAGCTCTAGGAATGGGCAGTTCTTC. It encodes CASSLAGGSSRNGQFF.

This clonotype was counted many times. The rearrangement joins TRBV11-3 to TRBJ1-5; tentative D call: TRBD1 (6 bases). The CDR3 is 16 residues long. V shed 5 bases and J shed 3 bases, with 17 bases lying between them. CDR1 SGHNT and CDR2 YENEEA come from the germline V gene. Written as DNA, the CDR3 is TGTGCCAGCAGCGACCGACAGCGGGGGGCCAATCAGCCCCAGCATTTT. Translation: CASSDRQRGANQPQHF.

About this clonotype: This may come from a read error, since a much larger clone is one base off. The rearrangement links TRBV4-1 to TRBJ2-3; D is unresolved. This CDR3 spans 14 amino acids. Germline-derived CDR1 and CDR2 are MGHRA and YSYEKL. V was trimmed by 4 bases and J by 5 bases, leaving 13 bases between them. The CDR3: CASSLRGSGDTQYF. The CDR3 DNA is TGCGCCAGCAGCCTGAGAGGTTCGGGAGATACGCAGTATTTT.

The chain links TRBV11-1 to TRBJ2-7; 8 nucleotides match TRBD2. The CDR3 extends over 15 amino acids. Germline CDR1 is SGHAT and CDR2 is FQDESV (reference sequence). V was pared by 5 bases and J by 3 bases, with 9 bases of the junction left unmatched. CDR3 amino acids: CASSQTGGPHYEQYF. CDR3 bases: TGTGCCAGCAGCCAAACGGGAGGGCCTCACTACGAGCAGTACTTC.

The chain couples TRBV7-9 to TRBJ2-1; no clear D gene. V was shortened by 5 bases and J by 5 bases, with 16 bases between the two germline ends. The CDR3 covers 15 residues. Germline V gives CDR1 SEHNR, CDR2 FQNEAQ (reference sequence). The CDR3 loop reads CASSDGLSENNEQFF. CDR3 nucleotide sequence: TGTGCCAGCAGCGACGGTTTATCCGAAAACAATGAGCAGTTCTTC.

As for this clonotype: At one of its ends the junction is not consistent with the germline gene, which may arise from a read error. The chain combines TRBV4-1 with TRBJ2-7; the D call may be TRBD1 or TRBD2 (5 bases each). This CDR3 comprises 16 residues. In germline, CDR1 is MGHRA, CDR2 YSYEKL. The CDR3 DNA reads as TGCGCCACCAGCCAAGGGGCTAGCCATAGCTCCTACGAGCAGTACTTC. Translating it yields CATSQGASHSSYEQYF.

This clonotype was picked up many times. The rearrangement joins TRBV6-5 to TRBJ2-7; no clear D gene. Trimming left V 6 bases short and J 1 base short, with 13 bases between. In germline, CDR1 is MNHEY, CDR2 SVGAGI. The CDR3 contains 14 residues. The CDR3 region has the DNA TGTGCCAGCAGCACTGGGGTAGGGTCCTACGAGCAGTACTTC. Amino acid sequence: CASSTGVGSYEQYF.

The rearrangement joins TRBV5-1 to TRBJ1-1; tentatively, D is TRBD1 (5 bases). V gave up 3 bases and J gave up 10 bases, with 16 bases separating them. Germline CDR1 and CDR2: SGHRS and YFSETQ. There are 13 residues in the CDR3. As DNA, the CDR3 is TGCGCCAGCAGCTCCCGGACGGGGGTCGTAGCTTTCTTT. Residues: CASSSRTGVVAFF.

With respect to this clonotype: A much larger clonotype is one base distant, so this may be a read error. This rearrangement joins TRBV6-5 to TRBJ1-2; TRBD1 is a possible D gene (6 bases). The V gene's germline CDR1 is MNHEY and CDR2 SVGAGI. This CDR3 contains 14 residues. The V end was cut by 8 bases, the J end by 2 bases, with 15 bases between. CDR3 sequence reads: CASGEGGANYGYTF. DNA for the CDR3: TGTGCCAGCGGGGAGGGGGGGGCGAACTATGGCTACACCTTC.

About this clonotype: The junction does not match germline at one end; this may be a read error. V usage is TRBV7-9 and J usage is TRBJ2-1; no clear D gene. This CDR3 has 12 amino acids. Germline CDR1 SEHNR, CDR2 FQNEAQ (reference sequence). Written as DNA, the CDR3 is TGTGTCAGCAGCCCCCCGGGCAATGAGCAGTTCTTC. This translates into CVSSPPGNEQFF.

In DNA, the CDR3 is TGTGCCAGCAGGGAACAGGGGACTGGGCAGTACTTC. Its translation: CASREQGTGQYF. This rearrangement joins TRBV12-1 to TRBJ2-7; the D segment call TRBD1 is taken from the table without a DNA check. TRBV12-1 is tagged as a pseudogene. The CDR3 is made up of 12 amino acids.

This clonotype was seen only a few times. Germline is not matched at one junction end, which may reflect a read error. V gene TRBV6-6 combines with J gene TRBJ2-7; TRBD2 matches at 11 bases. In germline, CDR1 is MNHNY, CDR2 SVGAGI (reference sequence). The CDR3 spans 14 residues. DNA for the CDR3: TGTGCCAGCAATATAGCGGGAGGGCCCTACAAGCAGTACTTC. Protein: CASNIAGGPYKQYF.

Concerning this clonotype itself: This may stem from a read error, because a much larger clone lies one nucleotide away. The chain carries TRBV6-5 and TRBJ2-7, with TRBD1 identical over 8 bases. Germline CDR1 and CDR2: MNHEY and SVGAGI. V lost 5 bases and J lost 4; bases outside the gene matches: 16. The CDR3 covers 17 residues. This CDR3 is CASSPDLGQAESYEQYF. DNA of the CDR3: TGTGCCAGCAGTCCTGATCTGGGACAGGCCGAGTCTTACGAGCAGTACTTC.

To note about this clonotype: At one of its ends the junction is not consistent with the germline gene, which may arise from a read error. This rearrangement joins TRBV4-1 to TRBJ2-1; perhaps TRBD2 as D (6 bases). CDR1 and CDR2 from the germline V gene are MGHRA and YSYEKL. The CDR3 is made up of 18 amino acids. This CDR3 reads CASSQVKSGVSSHNEQFF. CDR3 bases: TGCGCCAGCAGCCAAGTTAAGTCGGGAGTGAGCTCCCACAATGAGCAGTTCTTT.

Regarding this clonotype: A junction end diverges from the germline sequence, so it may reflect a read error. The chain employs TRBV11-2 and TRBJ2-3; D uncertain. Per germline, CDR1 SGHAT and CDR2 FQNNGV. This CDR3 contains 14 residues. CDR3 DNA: TGTGCCACCAGCTTACCGGGTCGTAGAGATACGCAGTATTTC. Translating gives CATSLPGRRDTQYF.

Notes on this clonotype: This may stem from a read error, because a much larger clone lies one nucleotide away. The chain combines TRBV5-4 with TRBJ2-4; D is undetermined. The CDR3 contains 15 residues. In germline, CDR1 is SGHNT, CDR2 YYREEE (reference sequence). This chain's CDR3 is CASNLAQVGQDIQYF. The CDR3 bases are TGTGCCAGCAACTTGGCCCAAGTAGGCCAGGACATTCAGTACTTC. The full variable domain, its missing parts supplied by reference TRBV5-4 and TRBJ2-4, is ETGVTQSPTHLIKTRGQQVTLRCSSQSGHNTVSWYQQALGQGPQFIFQYYREEENGRGNFPPRFSGLQFPNYSSELNVNALELDDSALYLCASNLAQVGQDIQYFGAGTRLSVL.

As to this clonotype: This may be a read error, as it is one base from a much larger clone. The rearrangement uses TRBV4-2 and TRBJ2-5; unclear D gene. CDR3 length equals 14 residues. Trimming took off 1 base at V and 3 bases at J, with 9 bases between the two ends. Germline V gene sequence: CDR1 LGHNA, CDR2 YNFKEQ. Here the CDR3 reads CASSQAEDEETQYF. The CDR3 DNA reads TGTGCCAGCAGCCAAGCGGAAGACGAAGAGACCCAGTACTTC.

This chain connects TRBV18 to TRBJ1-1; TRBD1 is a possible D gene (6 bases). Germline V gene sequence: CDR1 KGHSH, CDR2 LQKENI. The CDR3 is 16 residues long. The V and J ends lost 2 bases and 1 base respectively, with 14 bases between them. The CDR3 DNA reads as TGTGCCAGCTCACCAGGCACAGGGCCTAAGAACACTGAAGCTTTCTTT. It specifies CASSPGTGPKNTEAFF.

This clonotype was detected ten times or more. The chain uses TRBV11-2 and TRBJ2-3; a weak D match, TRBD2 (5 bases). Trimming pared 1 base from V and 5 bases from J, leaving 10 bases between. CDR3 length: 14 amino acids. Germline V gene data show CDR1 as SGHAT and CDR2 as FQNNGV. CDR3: CASSLGVGRDTQYF. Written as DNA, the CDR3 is TGTGCCAGCAGCTTAGGGGTAGGGAGAGATACGCAGTATTTT.

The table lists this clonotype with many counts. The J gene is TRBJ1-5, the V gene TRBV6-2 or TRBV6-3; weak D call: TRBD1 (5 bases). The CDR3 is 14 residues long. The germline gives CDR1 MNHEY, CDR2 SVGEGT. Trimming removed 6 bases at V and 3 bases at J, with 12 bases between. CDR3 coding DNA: TGTGCCAGCAGCCCGGAGGGGCCCAATCAGCCCCAGCATTTT. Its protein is CASSPEGPNQPQHF.

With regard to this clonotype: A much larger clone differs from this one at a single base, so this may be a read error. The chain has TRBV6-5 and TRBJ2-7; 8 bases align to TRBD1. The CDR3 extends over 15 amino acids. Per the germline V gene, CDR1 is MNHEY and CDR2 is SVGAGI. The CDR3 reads CASSYTPGGSCEQYF. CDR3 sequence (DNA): TGTGCCAGCAGTTACACCCCAGGGGGCTCCTGCGAGCAGTACTTC.

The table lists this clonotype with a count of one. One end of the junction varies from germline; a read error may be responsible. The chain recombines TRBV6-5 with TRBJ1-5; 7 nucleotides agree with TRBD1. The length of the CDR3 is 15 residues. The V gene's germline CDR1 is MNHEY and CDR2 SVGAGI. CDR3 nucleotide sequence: TGTGCCAGCACCTTCCGACAGGGTACCAATCAGCCCCAGCACTTT. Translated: CASTFRQGTNQPQHF.

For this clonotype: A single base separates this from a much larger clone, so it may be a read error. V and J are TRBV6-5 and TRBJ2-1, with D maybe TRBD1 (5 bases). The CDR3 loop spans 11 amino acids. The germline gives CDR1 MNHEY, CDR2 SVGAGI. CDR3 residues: CASSYSTEPFF. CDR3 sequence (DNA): TGTGCCAGCAGTTACTCGACAGAGCCGTTCTTC.